The 26 T cell receptor beta chains reported below all come from one sample, sequenced in a study of patients and donors after allogeneic stem cell transplantation. TCRdb redid the calling of the RT-PCR reads with MiXCR, one entry per CDR3 protein. The table shows around 240,000 distinct CDR3 sequences, with 13% to 15% occurring only once. Sequencing was carried out using blood, either unsorted or a sorted T cell fraction (not recorded which). Receptors were obtained from a human donor who was either an allogeneic HSCT recipient or a stem cell or donor lymphocyte infusion donor (not recorded which). It is not recorded whose cells these are; they may come from a transplant donor.

The genes are TRBV19 and TRBJ1-6, with a possible D match to TRBD1 (6 bases). Trimming removed 8 bases from V and 9 bases from J, with 14 bases in between. The germline CDR1 and CDR2 sequences are LNHDA and SQIVND (reference sequence). CDR3 length: 13 amino acids. The CDR3 sequence is CASGQRRFSPLHF. CDR3 DNA sequence: TGTGCCAGTGGACAGAGGAGGTTTTCACCCCTCCACTTT.

This clonotype was observed a few times. The chain links TRBV4-3 to TRBJ2-7; 7 positions match TRBD1. The CDR3 is 14 amino acids. Unmatched junction bases numbered 4, after V lost 2 bases and J lost 3 bases. Germline CDR1 reads LGHNA; CDR2 reads YSLEER. CDR3 loop: CASSQQTGLYEQYF. The CDR3 bases are TGCGCCAGCAGCCAACAGACAGGGCTCTACGAGCAGTACTTC.

The chain carries TRBV7-2 and TRBJ1-1; possibly TRBD1 for D (5 bases). Germline V gives CDR1 SGHTA, CDR2 FQGNSA. This CDR3 is built from 12 residues. V lost 0 bases to trimming and J lost 8 bases, with 7 bases between them. The CDR3 sequence is CASSLAGQEAFF. The CDR3 DNA reads TGTGCCAGCAGCTTAGCGGGGCAGGAAGCTTTCTTT.

The chain carries TRBV25-1 and TRBJ2-3, with D maybe TRBD1 (5 bases). This CDR3 region has 15 residues. Trimming stripped 3 bases from V and 2 bases from J, with 12 bases between. Germline V CDR1 and CDR2: MGHDK, SYGVNS. CDR3 DNA sequence: TGTGCCAGCAGTGAGGGGCCCATCGACACAGATACGCAGTATTTT. It translates to CASSEGPIDTDTQYF.

Ten or more counts support this clonotype. This rearrangement joins TRBV12-3 or TRBV12-4 to TRBJ1-2; 11 nucleotides match TRBD1. The CDR3 is 14 residues long. V was pared by 5 bases and J by 2 bases, with 1 base of the junction left unmatched. In DNA, the CDR3 is TGTGCCAGCAGTCGGGACAGGGGGAACTATGGCTACACCTTC. Translated, it gives CASSRDRGNYGYTF.

This clonotype occurred a few times. The V call is TRBV4-2, the J call TRBJ2-4; possible D gene TRBD2, 5 bases. Germline CDR1 and CDR2: LGHNA and YNFKEQ. This CDR3 spans 16 amino acids. V was cut by 3 bases and J by 2 bases, with 14 bases left in between. CDR3 loop: CASSHEIGGPKNIQYF. The CDR3 DNA is TGTGCCAGCAGCCACGAAATTGGCGGGCCCAAAAACATTCAGTACTTC.

The chain links TRBV23-1 to TRBJ2-2; no clear D gene. TRBV23-1 is flagged as an ORF with uncertain function. Deletions cut 0 bases from V and 4 bases from J, with 15 bases between. The length of the CDR3 is 17 residues. The CDR3 here is CASSQSGAVGSTGELFF. In DNA form, the CDR3 reads TGCGCCAGCAGTCAATCCGGTGCGGTGGGAAGCACCGGGGAGCTGTTTTTT.

The chain couples TRBV28 to TRBJ2-7; tentatively, D is TRBD1 (6 bases). The V gene lost 6 bases and the J gene lost 0 bases, with 15 bases spanning the gap. The CDR3 has 15 residues. Per germline, CDR1 MDHEN and CDR2 SYDVKM. The CDR3 DNA is TGTGCCAGCAGCGTACCCCTGGGGGCCTCCTACGAGCAGTACTTC. Its protein is CASSVPLGASYEQYF.

The sample holds a few counts of this clonotype. This rearrangement joins TRBV2 to TRBJ2-6; D not resolved. This CDR3 is built from 15 residues. Trimming took off 7 bases at V and 1 base at J, with 11 bases between the two ends. Germline V lookup: CDR1 SNHLY, CDR2 FYNNEI. Here the CDR3 reads CASTQQGSGANVLTF. The CDR3 DNA reads as TGTGCCAGCACCCAACAAGGATCTGGGGCCAACGTCCTGACTTTC.

This clonotype was detected a few times. V and J are TRBV20-1 and TRBJ2-1, with TRBD2 identical over 7 bases. Trimming at V came to 3 bases and at J to 0 bases, leaving 11 bases not matched to a gene. The CDR3 extends over 17 amino acids. Germline CDR1 and CDR2: DFQATT and SNEGSKA (reference sequence). CDR3 in amino acids: CSARGVAGGSSYNEQFF. The CDR3, as DNA: TGCAGTGCTAGGGGCGTAGCGGGCGGGAGCTCCTACAATGAGCAGTTCTTC.

V gene TRBV14 combines with J gene TRBJ2-1; 7 bases align to TRBD1. The CDR3 contains 16 residues. Per germline, CDR1 SGHDN and CDR2 FVKESK. With 5 bases clipped from V and 7 bases from J, the junction kept 14 bases outside the gene matches. The CDR3 DNA sequence: TGTGCCAGCAGCGCCACAGGGGCCGCTCTCCTAAATGAGCAGTTCTTC. Protein sequence: CASSATGAALLNEQFF.

The rearrangement uses TRBV5-5 and TRBJ2-1, with D possibly matching TRBD2 (5 bases). The CDR3 spans 15 residues. CDR1 and CDR2 (germline): SGHKS, YYEKEE (reference sequence). The V end was cut by 0 bases, the J end by 4 bases, with 11 bases between. The CDR3 here is CASSLDEGAYNEQFF. The CDR3 bases are TGTGCCAGCAGCTTGGATGAGGGAGCGTACAATGAGCAGTTCTTC.

This clonotype was seen a few times. The V and J genes are TRBV20-1 and TRBJ2-1, with 7 nucleotides matching TRBD2. The CDR3 runs 16 residues. Germline V gene sequence: CDR1 DFQATT, CDR2 SNEGSKA (reference sequence). The J segment lost 7 bases and the V segment lost 6 bases, leaving 18 bases of the junction unmatched. In DNA, the CDR3 is TGCAGTGCACCATCGGCGTCGGGAGGAATTAAGAATGAGCAGTTCTTC. Protein sequence: CSAPSASGGIKNEQFF.

This clonotype appeared many times. The V call is TRBV3-1, the J call TRBJ2-6, with D perhaps TRBD1 (7 bases). Germline V lookup: CDR1 LGHDT, CDR2 YNNKEL (reference sequence). The CDR3 consists of 19 residues. V was shortened by 0 bases and J by 4 bases, with 19 bases between the two germline ends. The CDR3 reads CASSQDIVQGRPGANVLTF. As DNA, the CDR3 is TGTGCCAGCAGCCAAGATATAGTACAGGGGAGGCCCGGGGCCAACGTCCTGACTTTC.

There are many counts of this clonotype. The chain links TRBV11-1 to TRBJ1-3; the D gene is possibly TRBD1 (5 bases). Germline CDR1 reads SGHAT; CDR2 reads FQDESV (reference sequence). V shed 5 bases and J shed 1 base, with 27 bases lying between them. This CDR3 has 20 amino acids. The CDR3: CASSERRLGALGKSGNTIYF. The CDR3 bases are TGTGCCAGCAGCGAACGGCGCCTAGGGGCTTTGGGTAAATCTGGAAACACCATATATTTT.

The chain recombines TRBV6-1 with TRBJ2-2, with D uncertain. This CDR3 has 14 amino acids. CDR1 and CDR2 (germline): MNHNS, SASEGT. With 8 bases removed from V and 1 base from J, the gap between germline ends came to 11 bases. The CDR3 bases are TGTGCCAGCTGGAGTCTAGGGAACACCGGGGAGCTGTTTTTT. This gives the protein CASWSLGNTGELFF.

This clonotype was recorded many times. The chain joins TRBV6-2 or TRBV6-3 to TRBJ2-5, with D unresolved. Germline values: CDR1 MNHEY, CDR2 SVGEGT. The CDR3 runs to 14 residues. The ends were cut back, 2 bases at V and 2 bases at J, with 9 bases in the middle. The chain's CDR3 is CASSYRGPQETQYF. The CDR3 nucleotides read TGTGCCAGCAGTTACCGCGGACCTCAAGAGACCCAGTACTTC.

V is TRBV2 and J is TRBJ1-5; 10 nucleotides agree with TRBD1. Germline CDR1 SNHLY, CDR2 FYNNEI. This CDR3 contains 18 residues. V shed 2 bases, J shed 7 bases, and the junction held 14 bases outside the gene matches. The DNA for the CDR3 is TGTGCCAGCAGTGAAAATCTGGACGACAGGGGGCTCGGACAGCCCCAGCATTTT. Protein sequence: CASSENLDDRGLGQPQHF.

This clonotype was picked up a small number of times. The CDR3 spells CASSWGQSGELFF. The CDR3 DNA follows: TGTGCCAGCAGTTGGGGACAGAGCGGGGAGCTGTTTTTT. This chain uses TRBV12-3 or TRBV12-4 with TRBJ2-2; TRBD1 agrees at 7 bases. The CDR3 has 13 residues. V dropped 4 bases and J dropped 7; count of bases not matched to a gene: 3.

On this clonotype: A much bigger clone sits one base away, suggesting this may be a read error. The chain has TRBV4-3 and TRBJ2-2, with no clear D. The CDR3 spans 14 residues. Per germline, CDR1 LGHNA and CDR2 YSLEER. The CDR3 here is CDSSPSSNTGELFF. CDR3 nucleotides: TGCGACAGCAGCCCATCGTCGAACACCGGGGAGCTGTTTTTT.

This clonotype was observed a few times. The CDR3: CASSSQGGEQYF. CDR3 sequence (DNA): TGCGCCAGCAGCTCCCAAGGGGGCGAGCAGTACTTC. The chain employs TRBV5-1 and TRBJ2-7; TRBD1 is a possible D gene (6 bases). V dropped 3 bases and J dropped 6 bases, with 10 bases sitting between them. The length of the CDR3 is 12 residues. Germline lookup yields CDR1 SGHRS and CDR2 YFSETQ.

This clonotype was counted a few times. The V call is TRBV2, the J call TRBJ1-5; D may be TRBD1 (6 bases). The CDR3 contains 14 residues. Trimming stripped 9 bases from V and 0 bases from J, with 12 bases between. Germline CDR1 and CDR2: SNHLY and FYNNEI. CDR3 in DNA: TGTGCCAGTTTCCAGGGGAATAGCAATCAGCCCCAGCATTTT. It codes for CASFQGNSNQPQHF.

This clonotype showed up many times. The chain links TRBV7-2 to TRBJ2-7, with 10 bases lining up with TRBD2. The CDR3 contains 15 residues. V gave up 5 bases and J gave up 6 bases; unmatched junction bases: 10. Germline values: CDR1 SGHTA, CDR2 FQGNSA. The CDR3 reads CASSLGGLAVREQYF. The CDR3 region has the DNA TGTGCCAGCAGCCTAGGAGGACTAGCGGTGCGCGAGCAGTACTTC.

This clonotype was counted many times. The V gene is TRBV20-1, the J gene TRBJ2-7; 8 bases fit TRBD2. The CDR3 has 15 residues. From germline, CDR1 is DFQATT and CDR2 SNEGSKA (reference sequence). Trimming cost V 4 bases and J 0 bases; bases outside gene matches: 8. CDR3 DNA sequence: TGCAGTGCTAACCCCGGACTAGCATACTCCTACGAGCAGTACTTC. Protein product: CSANPGLAYSYEQYF.

This clonotype has ten or more counts. The V gene is TRBV6-2 or TRBV6-3, the J gene TRBJ2-7; D may be TRBD1 (5 bases). V gave up 6 bases and J gave up 0 bases, with 12 bases separating them. CDR1 is MNHEY, CDR2 SVGEGT, per germline. The CDR3 has 14 amino acids. The CDR3 loop reads CASRHRIDSYEQYF. CDR3 DNA: TGTGCCAGCAGACACAGGATAGACTCCTACGAGCAGTACTTC.

This chain uses TRBV6-2 or TRBV6-3 with TRBJ2-7, with 10 bases identical to TRBD1. Germline CDR1 and CDR2: MNHEY and SVGEGT. This CDR3 has 17 residues. V was pared by 6 bases and J by 5 bases, with 16 bases of the junction left unmatched. The CDR3 is CASSDPPTGQGRHEQYF. For the CDR3, the DNA is TGTGCCAGCAGCGACCCCCCAACGGGACAGGGGAGGCACGAGCAGTACTTC.